What follows are 26 T cell receptor beta chains derived from one specimen sequenced in a study of T cells in Graves' hyperthyroidism and ophthalmopathy. The CDR3 regions of TCR beta were amplified from RNA transcripts. HTBI primers were employed in a first-round RT-PCR of the TCR CDR3. Each CDR3 protein is one row after TCRdb ran MiXCR on the multiplex PCR reads. The table includes 500,000 to 550,000 distinct CDR3 sequences, less than 25% detected once. Sequenced input: blood. These receptors were obtained from a man between 18 and 35 years old with Graves' hyperthyroidism.

This clonotype was detected once. CDR3 DNA: TGCAGCGTCCGGGACATTACTTCCTACGAGCAGTACTTC. Its translation is CSVRDITSYEQYF. The chain couples TRBV29-1 to TRBJ2-7; perhaps TRBD1 as D (6 bases). The ends were cut back, 6 bases at V and 1 base at J, with 13 bases in the middle. This CDR3 has 13 residues. CDR1 SQVTM and CDR2 ANQGSEA come from the germline V gene.

This clonotype showed up just a few times. The J gene is TRBJ1-1, the V gene TRBV9; weak D call: TRBD1 (6 bases). The V end lost 0 bases, the J end lost 5 bases, and 14 bases lay between the germline ends. The CDR3 totals 15 residues. CDR1 is SGDLS, CDR2 YYNGEE, per germline. The CDR3 here is CASSVASGGGTEAFF. The CDR3 region has the DNA TGTGCCAGCAGCGTAGCTAGCGGGGGCGGGACTGAAGCTTTCTTT.

Details on this clonotype: A much larger clonotype is one base distant, so this may be a read error. V and J are TRBV9 and TRBJ1-2; D gene uncertain. The CDR3 is made up of 15 amino acids. Germline V gives CDR1 SGDLS, CDR2 YYNGEE. V lost 0 bases to trimming and J lost 4 bases, with 13 bases between them. The CDR3 is CASSVASAQAYGYTF. The CDR3 region has the DNA TGTGCCAGCAGCGTAGCTTCAGCCCAGGCCTATGGCTACACCTTC.

This clonotype was seen repeatedly, ten times or more. V and J are TRBV6-2 or TRBV6-3 and TRBJ1-1, with no clear D. This CDR3 spans 11 amino acids. CDR1 and CDR2 from the germline V gene are MNHEY and SVGEGT. The V end was cut by 6 bases, the J end by 5 bases, with 7 bases between. The CDR3 protein is CASSEWTEAFF. The DNA of the CDR3 is TGTGCCAGCAGCGAATGGACTGAAGCTTTCTTT.

The chain couples TRBV7-3 to TRBJ1-1; D is ambiguous. Trimming took 1 base from V and 1 from J, leaving 7 bases between them. The germline V gene encodes CDR1 SGHTA and CDR2 FQGTGA. The CDR3 is made up of 14 amino acids. CDR3 sequence (DNA): TGTGCCAGCAGCTTAAACGCCGCGAACACTGAAGCTTTCTTT. This translates into CASSLNAANTEAFF.

This clonotype has at least ten counts. The chain couples TRBV6-1 to TRBJ2-7; D might be TRBD2 (6 bases). The germline V and J ends were trimmed by 6 bases and 2 bases, with 14 bases remaining between them. Germline V CDR1 and CDR2: MNHNS, SASEGT. This CDR3 comprises 14 residues. The CDR3 DNA is TGTGCCAGCAGAACCGGGACTGTGACCTACGAGCAGTACTTC. Amino acid sequence: CASRTGTVTYEQYF.

This clonotype was counted between two and nine times. A read error may be the cause here, since a much bigger clone is one base away. V and J are TRBV19 and TRBJ1-1, with TRBD1 identical over 7 bases. CDR1 is LNHDA and CDR2 is SQIVND in the germline V gene (reference sequence). The CDR3 contains 15 residues. V shed 3 bases, J shed 4 bases, and the junction held 8 bases outside the gene matches. The CDR3 DNA is TGTGCCAGTAGTATGTCGACAGGGTCAACCACTGAAGCTTTCTTT. Protein product: CASSMSTGSTTEAFF.

This clonotype has a count of ten or more. The chain links TRBV4-1 to TRBJ2-5; TRBD2 is a possible D gene (5 bases). The CDR3 consists of 17 residues. Germline CDR1 MGHRA, CDR2 YSYEKL. V was pared by 1 base and J by 5 bases, with 20 bases between. The CDR3 reads CASSQGRMTPSGETQYF. The CDR3 coding sequence is TGCGCCAGCAGCCAAGGTCGAATGACACCCTCGGGGGAGACCCAGTACTTC.

This clonotype was detected only a few times. The rearrangement joins TRBV4-1 to TRBJ2-7; D call uncertain. Germline assignment: CDR1 MGHRA and CDR2 YSYEKL. Between the trimmed V and J ends, which lost 2 bases and 5 bases, there was a span of 13 bases. The CDR3 sequence is 14 residues long. CDR3: CASSQNPNQDEQYF. Written as DNA, the CDR3 is TGCGCCAGCAGCCAAAACCCCAATCAGGACGAGCAGTACTTC.

This rearrangement joins TRBV11-2 to TRBJ1-5; D gene ambiguous. The CDR3 length is 19 residues. Germline V gene data show CDR1 as SGHAT and CDR2 as FQNNGV. Trimming removed 0 bases at V and 5 bases at J, with 23 bases between. The CDR3, as DNA: TGTGCCAGCAGCTTAGACTCCGGGTCCTGGGCCCGCAGTCATCAGCCCCAGCATTTT. Protein sequence: CASSLDSGSWARSHQPQHF.

A few counts support this clonotype. This chain joins TRBV27 and TRBJ1-2; D remains ambiguous. The germline V and J ends were trimmed by 5 bases and 3 bases, with 16 bases remaining between them. Per the germline V gene, CDR1 is MNHEY and CDR2 is SMNVEV (reference sequence). The CDR3 is made up of 15 amino acids. In DNA form, the CDR3 reads TGTGCCAGCAGTCCTCGACGACGGTCGGACTATGGCTACACCTTC. It encodes CASSPRRRSDYGYTF.

This clonotype was picked up many times. The V gene is TRBV28, the J gene TRBJ2-5; no reliable D call. Per germline, CDR1 MDHEN and CDR2 SYDVKM. This CDR3 spans 12 amino acids. Deletions cut 10 bases from V and 0 bases from J, with 9 bases between. This CDR3 reads CAIARYQETQYF. The CDR3 nucleotides read TGTGCCATTGCTAGGTACCAAGAGACCCAGTACTTC.

This clonotype was seen at least ten times. One junction end does not reproduce the germline sequence, and a read error may be involved. The chain employs TRBV7-6 and TRBJ1-5; D not certain. CDR3 length equals 13 residues. Germline CDR1 is SGHVS and CDR2 is FNYEAQ. This CDR3 reads CASSLARDQPQHF. In nucleotides, the CDR3 is TGTGCCAGCAGTTTAGCGCGAGATCAGCCCCAGCATTTT.

This clonotype was found a few times. The chain couples TRBV6-1 to TRBJ2-2; TRBD2 agrees at 10 bases. Trimming took 5 bases from V and 4 from J; bases not matched to a gene: 7. CDR3 length equals 16 residues. Germline V gives CDR1 MNHNS, CDR2 SASEGT. DNA for the CDR3: TGTGCCAGCAGTCAAGAGCGGGGGGGCGGCACCGGGGAGCTGTTTTTT. Translated: CASSQERGGGTGELFF.

In this sample, this clonotype turned up many times. The gene calls are TRBV2 and TRBJ2-7, with D hard to call. There are 13 residues in the CDR3. CDR1 SNHLY and CDR2 FYNNEI come from the germline V gene. Trimming took 6 bases from V and 3 from J, leaving 12 bases between them. The CDR3 DNA reads as TGTGCCAGCAGAGAGCTACCCCGCTACGAGCAGTACTTC. Amino acid sequence: CASRELPRYEQYF.

Many counts were recorded for this clonotype. This sequence joins TRBV7-9 and TRBJ1-5, with D unclear. The CDR3 runs 15 residues. Germline V gives CDR1 SEHNR, CDR2 FQNEAQ (reference sequence). The V end lost 0 bases, the J end lost 3 bases, and 9 bases lay between the germline ends. For the CDR3, the DNA is TGTGCCAGCAGCTTAGCGGGCCAGGACAATCAGCCCCAGCATTTT. Translating it yields CASSLAGQDNQPQHF.

This clonotype has ten or more counts. The chain employs TRBV29-1 and TRBJ2-5, with D maybe TRBD2 (6 bases). Germline V gives CDR1 SQVTM, CDR2 ANQGSEA. V was cut by 3 bases and J by 4 bases, with 12 bases left in between. The CDR3 consists of 13 residues. The CDR3 spells CSVEAGPGETQYF. The CDR3 bases are TGCAGCGTTGAGGCGGGACCCGGAGAGACCCAGTACTTC.

This clonotype has more than one count but fewer than ten. The chain combines TRBV24-1 with TRBJ2-2; 11 bases align to TRBD1. Looked up from germline, CDR1 is KGHDR and CDR2 is SFDVKD. V lost 4 bases and J lost 5; bases outside the gene matches: 8. The CDR3 contains 17 residues. CDR3 in amino acids: CATSDRGTGGNTGELFF. For the CDR3, the DNA is TGTGCCACCAGTGACCGTGGGACAGGGGGGAATACCGGGGAGCTGTTTTTT.

The chain joins TRBV6-5 to TRBJ1-3; 7 bases are a match to TRBD1. CDR1 MNHEY and CDR2 SVGAGI come from the germline V gene. The V segment lost 2 bases and the J segment 7 bases; nucleotides outside the gene matches: 11. The CDR3 is made up of 16 amino acids. This CDR3 reads CASSYPQTGPRNTIYF. CDR3 coding DNA: TGTGCCAGCAGTTACCCCCAGACAGGGCCTAGGAACACCATATATTTT.

In its sample, this clonotype was seen many times. J is TRBJ2-5 and V is TRBV20-1, with D maybe TRBD1 (5 bases). The CDR3 consists of 14 residues. Germline V gene sequence: CDR1 DFQATT, CDR2 SNEGSKA (reference sequence). Trimming took off 0 bases at V and 2 bases at J, with 10 bases between the two ends. CDR3 sequence reads: CSARDRTSQETQYF. In nucleotides, the CDR3 is TGCAGTGCTAGAGATCGGACATCACAAGAGACCCAGTACTTC.

The J gene is TRBJ1-2, the V gene TRBV5-1, with 8 bases matching TRBD1. CDR3 length equals 14 residues. CDR1 is SGHRS and CDR2 is YFSETQ in the germline V gene. V lost 4 bases to trimming and J lost 8 bases; unmatched junction nucleotides: 10. CDR3 loop: CASSPGGYSGGYTF. Here the CDR3 DNA reads TGCGCCAGCAGCCCAGGGGGCTATTCGGGAGGCTACACCTTC.

This clonotype was recorded only once. The genes are TRBV24-1 and TRBJ2-5, with 7 bases aligning to TRBD2. With V trimmed by 7 bases and J by 2 bases, 9 bases remained unmatched. This CDR3 comprises 15 residues. Germline-derived CDR1 and CDR2 are KGHDR and SFDVKD. CDR3 DNA sequence: TGTGCCACCAGCAGGGAGGGGCTGGCGCAAGAGACCCAGTACTTC. Encoded protein: CATSREGLAQETQYF.

This clonotype was detected many times. This rearrangement joins TRBV2 to TRBJ2-5, with TRBD1 matching over 7 bases. From germline, CDR1 is SNHLY and CDR2 FYNNEI. With 5 bases clipped from V and 2 bases from J, the junction kept 8 bases outside the gene matches. The CDR3 is 15 amino acids. In nucleotides, the CDR3 is TGTGCCAGCAGTAAACAGGGGTTAGGACAAGAGACCCAGTACTTC. Translating gives CASSKQGLGQETQYF.

This clonotype was found a few times. The CDR3 sequence is CASSERVDRVGYEQYF. CDR3 DNA: TGTGCCAGCAGTGAAAGGGTCGACAGGGTCGGGTACGAGCAGTACTTC. This chain links TRBV6-1 with TRBJ2-7; 7 nucleotides align to TRBD1. Germline lookup yields CDR1 MNHNS and CDR2 SASEGT. V shed 2 bases and J 4 bases; nucleotides not matched to a gene: 11. The CDR3 is made up of 16 amino acids.

This clonotype was observed at least ten times. V and J are TRBV30 and TRBJ2-7, with D perhaps given as TRBD1 or TRBD2 (5 bases each). Trimming removed 6 bases from V and 3 bases from J, with 15 bases in between. The CDR3 contains 13 residues. The germline gives CDR1 GTSNPN, CDR2 SVGIG (reference sequence). CDR3 DNA: TGTGCCTGTACCGGGACGGAATTCTACGAGCAGTACTTC. Translation: CACTGTEFYEQYF.

This clonotype was seen repeatedly, ten times or more. The chain combines TRBV11-1 with TRBJ2-7; 7 positions match TRBD1. With V trimmed by 3 bases and J by 6 bases, 17 bases remained unmatched. Germline lookup yields CDR1 SGHAT and CDR2 FQDESV (reference sequence). The CDR3 has 17 amino acids. The CDR3 here is CASSLSLTGKEVGEQYF. DNA of the CDR3: TGTGCCAGCAGCTTGAGTCTGACAGGGAAAGAGGTTGGCGAGCAGTACTTC.